The present entry profiles one T cell receptor beta chain with its context. Its matching antigen is unknown. This entry is derived from a study of T cell responses to AZD1222 COVID-19 vaccine. Notes on the study in general: Across spike, vaccine-associated CD4 TCRs were found, dominant at 160-218 and 743-854. Regions left unmutated in variants are reportedly the target of nearly half of spike-specific TCRs.

The V gene's germline CDR1 is SGHDT and CDR2 YYEEEE. V was trimmed by 5 bases and J by 0 bases, leaving 15 bases between them. CDR3 length: 16 amino acids. Assay used: immunoSEQ multiplex PCR; TCRdb lists only in-frame clones, some missing. Of roughly 150,000 clones listed, 90% to 95% were seen once; the top ten hold under 2.5%. Sequenced material: peripheral blood, taken on day 0 of AZD1222 vaccination. The rearrangement joins TRBV5-6 to TRBJ1-3; D may be TRBD1 (5 bases). The clonotype originates from an adult in good health. CDR3 nucleotide sequence: TGTGCCAGCAGGCCCCGGGGCGGCAGCTCTGGAAACACCATATATTTT. Its protein is CASRPRGGSSGNTIYF.